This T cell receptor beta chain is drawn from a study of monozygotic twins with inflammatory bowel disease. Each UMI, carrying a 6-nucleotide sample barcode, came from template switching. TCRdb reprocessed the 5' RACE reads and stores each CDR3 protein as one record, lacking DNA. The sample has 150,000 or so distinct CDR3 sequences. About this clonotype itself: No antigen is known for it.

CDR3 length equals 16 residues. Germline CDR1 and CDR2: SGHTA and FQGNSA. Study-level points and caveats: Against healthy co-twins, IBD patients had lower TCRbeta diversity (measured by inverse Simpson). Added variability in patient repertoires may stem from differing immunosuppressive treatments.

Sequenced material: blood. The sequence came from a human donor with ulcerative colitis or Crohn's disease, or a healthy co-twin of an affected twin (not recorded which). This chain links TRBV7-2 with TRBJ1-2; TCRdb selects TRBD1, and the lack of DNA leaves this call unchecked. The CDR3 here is CASSLSGQGAIYGYTF.